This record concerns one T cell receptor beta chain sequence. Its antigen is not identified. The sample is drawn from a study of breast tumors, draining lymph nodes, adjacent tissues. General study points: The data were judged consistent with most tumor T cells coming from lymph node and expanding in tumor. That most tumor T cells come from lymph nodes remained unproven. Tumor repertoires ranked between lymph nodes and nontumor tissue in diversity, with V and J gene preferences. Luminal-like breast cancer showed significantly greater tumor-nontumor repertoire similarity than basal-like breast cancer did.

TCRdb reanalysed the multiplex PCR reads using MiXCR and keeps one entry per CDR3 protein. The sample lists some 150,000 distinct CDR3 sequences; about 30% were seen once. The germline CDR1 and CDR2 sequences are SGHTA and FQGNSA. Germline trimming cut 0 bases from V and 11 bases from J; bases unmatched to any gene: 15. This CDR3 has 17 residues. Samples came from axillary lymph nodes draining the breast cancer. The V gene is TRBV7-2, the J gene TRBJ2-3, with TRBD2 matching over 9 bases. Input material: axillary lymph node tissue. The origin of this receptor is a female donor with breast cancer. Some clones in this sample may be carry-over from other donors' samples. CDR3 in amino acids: CASSLAPSGTAYNEQYF. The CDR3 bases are TGTGCCAGCAGCTTAGCGCCTAGCGGGACCGCATACAATGAGCAGTATTTT. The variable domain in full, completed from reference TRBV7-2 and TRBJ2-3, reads GAGVSQSPSNKVTEKGKDVELRCDPISGHTALYWYRQSLGQGLEFLIYFQGNSAPDKSGLPSDRFSAERTGGSVSTLTIQRTQQEDSAVYLCASSLAPSGTAYNEQYFGPGTRLTVL.